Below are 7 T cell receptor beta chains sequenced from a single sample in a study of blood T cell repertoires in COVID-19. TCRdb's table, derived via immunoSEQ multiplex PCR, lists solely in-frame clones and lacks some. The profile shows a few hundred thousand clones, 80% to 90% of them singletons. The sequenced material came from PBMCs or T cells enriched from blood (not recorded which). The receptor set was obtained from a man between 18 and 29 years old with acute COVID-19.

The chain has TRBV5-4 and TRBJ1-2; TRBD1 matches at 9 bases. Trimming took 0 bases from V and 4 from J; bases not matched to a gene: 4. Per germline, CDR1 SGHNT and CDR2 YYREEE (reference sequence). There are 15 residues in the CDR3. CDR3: CASSLEQGALYGYTF. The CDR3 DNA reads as TGTGCCAGCAGCTTGGAACAGGGGGCACTCTATGGCTACACCTTC. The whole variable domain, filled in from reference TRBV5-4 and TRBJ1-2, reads ETGVTQSPTHLIKTRGQQVTLRCSSQSGHNTVSWYQQALGQGPQFIFQYYREEENGRGNFPPRFSGLQFPNYSSELNVNALELDDSALYLCASSLEQGALYGYTFGSGTRLTVV.

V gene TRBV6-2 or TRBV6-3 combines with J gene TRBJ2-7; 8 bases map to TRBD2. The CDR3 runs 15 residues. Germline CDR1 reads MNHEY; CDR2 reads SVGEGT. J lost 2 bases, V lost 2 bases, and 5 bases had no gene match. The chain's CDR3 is CASSYRSGTTYEQYF. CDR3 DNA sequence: TGTGCCAGCAGTTACCGTAGCGGGACAACCTACGAGCAGTACTTC.

As DNA, the CDR3 is TGTGCCAGCAGTCCAGGGAACTATGGCTACACCTTC. As protein: CASSPGNYGYTF. V gene TRBV25-1 combines with J gene TRBJ1-2; D is possibly TRBD1 (5 bases). Germline CDR1 MGHDK, CDR2 SYGVNS. The V end lost 5 bases, the J end lost 2 bases, and 6 bases lay between the germline ends. The CDR3 covers 12 residues.

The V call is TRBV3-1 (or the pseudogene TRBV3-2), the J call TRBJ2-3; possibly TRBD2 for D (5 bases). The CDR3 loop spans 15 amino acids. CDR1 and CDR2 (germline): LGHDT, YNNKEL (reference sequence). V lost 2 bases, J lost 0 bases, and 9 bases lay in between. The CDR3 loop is CASSQQRISTDTQYF. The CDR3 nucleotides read TGTGCCAGCAGCCAACAGCGGATAAGCACAGATACGCAGTATTTT.

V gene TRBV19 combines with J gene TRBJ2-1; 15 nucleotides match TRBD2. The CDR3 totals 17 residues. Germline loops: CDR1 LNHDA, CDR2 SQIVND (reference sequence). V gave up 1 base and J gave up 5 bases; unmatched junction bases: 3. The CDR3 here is CASSIGTSGRAHNEQFF. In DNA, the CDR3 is TGTGCCAGTAGTATAGGGACTAGCGGGAGGGCCCACAATGAGCAGTTCTTC.

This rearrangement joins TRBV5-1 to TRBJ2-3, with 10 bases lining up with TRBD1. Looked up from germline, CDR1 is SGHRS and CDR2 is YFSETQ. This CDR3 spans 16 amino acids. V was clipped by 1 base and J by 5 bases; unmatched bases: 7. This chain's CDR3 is CASSLSRDRGVDTQYF. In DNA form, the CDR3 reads TGCGCCAGCAGCTTGAGCCGGGACAGGGGTGTAGATACGCAGTATTTT.

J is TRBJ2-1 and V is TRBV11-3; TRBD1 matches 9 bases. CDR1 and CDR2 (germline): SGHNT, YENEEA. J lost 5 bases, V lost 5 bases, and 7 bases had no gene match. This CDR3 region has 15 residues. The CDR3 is CASSVAGTGNNEQFF. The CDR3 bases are TGTGCCAGCAGCGTAGCCGGGACAGGGAACAATGAGCAGTTCTTC.